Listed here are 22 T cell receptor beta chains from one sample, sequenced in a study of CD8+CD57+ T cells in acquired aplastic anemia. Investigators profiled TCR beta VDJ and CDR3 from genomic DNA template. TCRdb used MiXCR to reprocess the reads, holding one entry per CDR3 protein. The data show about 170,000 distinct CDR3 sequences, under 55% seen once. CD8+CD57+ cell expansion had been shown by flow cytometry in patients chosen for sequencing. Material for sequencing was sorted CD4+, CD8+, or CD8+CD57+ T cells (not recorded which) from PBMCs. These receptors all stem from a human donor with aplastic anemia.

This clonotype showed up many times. The CDR3 loop is CASSTTGGRGNGYTF. The CDR3 nucleotides are TGTGCCAGTAGTACAACAGGGGGCCGAGGGAATGGCTACACCTTC. The chain links TRBV19 to TRBJ1-2; TRBD1 matches 9 bases. Germline-derived CDR1 and CDR2 are LNHDA and SQIVND (reference sequence). The CDR3 runs 15 residues. With V trimmed by 4 bases and J by 6 bases, 9 bases remained unmatched.

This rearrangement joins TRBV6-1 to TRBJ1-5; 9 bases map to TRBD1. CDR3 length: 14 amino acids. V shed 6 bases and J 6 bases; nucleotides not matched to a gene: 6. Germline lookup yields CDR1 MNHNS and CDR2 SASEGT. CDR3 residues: CASRHRGRGQPQHF. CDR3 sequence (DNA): TGTGCCAGCAGACACAGGGGGCGAGGTCAGCCCCAGCATTTT.

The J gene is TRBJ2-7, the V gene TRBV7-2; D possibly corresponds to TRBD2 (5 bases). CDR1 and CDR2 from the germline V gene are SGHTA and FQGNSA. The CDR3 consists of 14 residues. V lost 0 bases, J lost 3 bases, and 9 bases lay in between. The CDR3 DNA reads TGTGCCAGCAGCTTAGCAAGCGGAGGCTACGAGCAGTACTTC. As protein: CASSLASGGYEQYF.

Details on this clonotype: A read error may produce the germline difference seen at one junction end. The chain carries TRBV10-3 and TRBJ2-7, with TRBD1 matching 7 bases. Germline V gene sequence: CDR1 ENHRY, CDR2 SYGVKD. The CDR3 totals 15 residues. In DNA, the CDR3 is TGTGCCATCGGTGAAGACAGGGCGATTATCAACGAGCAGTACTTC. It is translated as CAIGEDRAIINEQYF.

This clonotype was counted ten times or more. The CDR3 loop reads CASSPLRGQGQETQYF. DNA of the CDR3: TGTGCCAGCAGCCCTCTCCGAGGACAGGGGCAAGAGACCCAGTACTTC. V is TRBV9 and J is TRBJ2-5, with 9 bases identical to TRBD1. V gave up 4 bases and J gave up 2 bases; unmatched junction bases: 9. CDR3 size: 16 residues. Per germline, CDR1 SGDLS and CDR2 YYNGEE.

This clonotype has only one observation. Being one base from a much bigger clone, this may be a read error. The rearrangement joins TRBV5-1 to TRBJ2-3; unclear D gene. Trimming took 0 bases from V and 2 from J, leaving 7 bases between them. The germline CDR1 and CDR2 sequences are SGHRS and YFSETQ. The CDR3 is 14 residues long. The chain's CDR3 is CASSLGVTTDTQYF. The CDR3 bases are TGCGCCAGCAGCTTGGGAGTCACCACAGATACGCAGTATTTT. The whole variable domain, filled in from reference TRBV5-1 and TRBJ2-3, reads KAGVTQTPRYLIKTRGQQVTLSCSPISGHRSVSWYQQTPGQGLQFLFEYFSETQRNKGNFPGRFSGRQFSNSRSEMNVSTLELGDSALYLCASSLGVTTDTQYFGPGTRLTVL.

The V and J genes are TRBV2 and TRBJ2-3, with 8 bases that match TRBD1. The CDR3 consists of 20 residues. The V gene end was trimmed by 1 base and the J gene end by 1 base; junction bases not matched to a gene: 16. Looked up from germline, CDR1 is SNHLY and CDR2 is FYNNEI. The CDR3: CASSEEPGQEIWGGTDTQYF. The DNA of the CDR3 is TGTGCCAGCAGTGAAGAACCGGGACAGGAGATCTGGGGAGGCACAGATACGCAGTATTTT.

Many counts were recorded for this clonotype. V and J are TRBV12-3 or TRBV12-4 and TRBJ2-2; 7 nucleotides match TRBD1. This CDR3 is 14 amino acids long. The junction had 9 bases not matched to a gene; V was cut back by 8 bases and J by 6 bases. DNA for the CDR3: TGTGCCAGCCTGACAGGGCTTGAGCCCGGGGAGCTGTTTTTT. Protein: CASLTGLEPGELFF.

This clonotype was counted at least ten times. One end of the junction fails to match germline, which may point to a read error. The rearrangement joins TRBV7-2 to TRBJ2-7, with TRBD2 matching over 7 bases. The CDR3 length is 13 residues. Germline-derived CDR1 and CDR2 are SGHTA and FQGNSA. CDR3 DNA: TGTGCCAGCAGCCAAGGGCGGGGGTACGTGCAGTACTTC. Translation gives CASSQGRGYVQYF.

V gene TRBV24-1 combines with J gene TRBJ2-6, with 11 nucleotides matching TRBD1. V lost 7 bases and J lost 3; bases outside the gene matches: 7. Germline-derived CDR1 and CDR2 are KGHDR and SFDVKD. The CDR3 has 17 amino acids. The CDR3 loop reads CATSTRDRGFGANVLTF. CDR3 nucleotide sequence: TGTGCCACCAGCACCCGGGACAGGGGGTTTGGGGCCAACGTCCTGACTTTC.

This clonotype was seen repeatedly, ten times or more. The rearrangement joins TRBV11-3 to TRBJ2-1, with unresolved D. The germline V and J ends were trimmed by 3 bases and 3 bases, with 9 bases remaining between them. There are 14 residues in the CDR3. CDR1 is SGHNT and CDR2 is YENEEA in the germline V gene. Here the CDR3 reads CASSFGDNYNEQFF. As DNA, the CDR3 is TGTGCCAGCAGCTTCGGCGATAACTACAATGAGCAGTTCTTC.

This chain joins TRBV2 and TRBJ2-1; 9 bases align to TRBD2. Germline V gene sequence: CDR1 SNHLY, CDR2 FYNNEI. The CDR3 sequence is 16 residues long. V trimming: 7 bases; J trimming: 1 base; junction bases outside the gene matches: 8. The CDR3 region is CASTGGRDGSYNEQFF. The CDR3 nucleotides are TGTGCCAGCACCGGCGGGAGGGACGGGTCCTACAATGAGCAGTTCTTC. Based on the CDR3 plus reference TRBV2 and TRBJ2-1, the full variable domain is EPEVTQTPSHQVTQMGQEVILRCVPISNHLYFYWYRQILGQKVEFLVSFYNNEISEKSEIFDDQFSVERPDGSNFTLKIRSTKLEDSAMYFCASTGGRDGSYNEQFFGPGTRLTVL.

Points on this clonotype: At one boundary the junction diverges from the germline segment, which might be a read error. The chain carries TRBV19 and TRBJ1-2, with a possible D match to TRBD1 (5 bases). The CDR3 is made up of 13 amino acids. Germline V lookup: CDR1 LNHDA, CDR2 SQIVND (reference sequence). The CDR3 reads CASSPGTEYGYTF. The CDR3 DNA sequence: TGCGCCAGTAGTCCCGGGACGGAGTATGGCTACACCTTC.

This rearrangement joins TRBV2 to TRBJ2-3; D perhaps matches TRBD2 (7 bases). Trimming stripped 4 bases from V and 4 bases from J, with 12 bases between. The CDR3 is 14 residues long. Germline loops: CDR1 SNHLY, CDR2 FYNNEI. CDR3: CASSVTGGADTQYF. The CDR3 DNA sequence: TGTGCCAGCAGTGTGACGGGGGGCGCAGATACGCAGTATTTT.

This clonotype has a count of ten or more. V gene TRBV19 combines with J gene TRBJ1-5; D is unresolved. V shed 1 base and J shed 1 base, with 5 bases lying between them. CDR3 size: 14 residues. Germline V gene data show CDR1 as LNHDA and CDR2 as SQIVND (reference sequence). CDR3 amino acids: CASSIVRSNQPQHF. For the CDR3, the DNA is TGTGCCAGTAGTATAGTGCGGAGCAATCAGCCCCAGCATTTT.

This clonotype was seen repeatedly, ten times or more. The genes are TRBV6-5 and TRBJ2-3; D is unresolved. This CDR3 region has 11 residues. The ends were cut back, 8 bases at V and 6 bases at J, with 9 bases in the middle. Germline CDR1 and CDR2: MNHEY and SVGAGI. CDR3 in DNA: TGTGCCAGCGGAGACACGGATACGCAGTATTTT. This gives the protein CASGDTDTQYF.

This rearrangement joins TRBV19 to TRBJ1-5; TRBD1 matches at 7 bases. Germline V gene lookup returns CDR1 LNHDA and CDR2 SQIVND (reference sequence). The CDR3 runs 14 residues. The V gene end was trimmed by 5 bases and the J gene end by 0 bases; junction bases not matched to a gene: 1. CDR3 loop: CASSGTASNQPQHF. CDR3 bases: TGTGCCAGTAGTGGGACAGCTAGCAATCAGCCCCAGCATTTT.

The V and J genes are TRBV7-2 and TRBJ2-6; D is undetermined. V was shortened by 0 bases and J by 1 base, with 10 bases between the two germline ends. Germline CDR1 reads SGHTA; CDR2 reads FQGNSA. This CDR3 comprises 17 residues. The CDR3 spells CASSLAATQSGANVLTF. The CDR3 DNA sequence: TGTGCCAGCAGCTTAGCGGCAACACAATCTGGGGCCAACGTCCTGACTTTC.

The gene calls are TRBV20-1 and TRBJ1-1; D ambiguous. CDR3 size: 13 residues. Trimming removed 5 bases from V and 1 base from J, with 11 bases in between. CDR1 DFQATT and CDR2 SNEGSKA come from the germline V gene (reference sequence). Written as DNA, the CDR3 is TGCAGTGCTGGATGGACTTCGAACACTGAAGCTTTCTTT. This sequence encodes CSAGWTSNTEAFF.

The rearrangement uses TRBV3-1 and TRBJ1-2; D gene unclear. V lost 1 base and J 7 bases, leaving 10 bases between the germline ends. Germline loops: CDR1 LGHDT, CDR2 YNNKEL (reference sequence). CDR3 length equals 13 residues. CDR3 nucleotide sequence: TGTGCCAGCAGCCAAGTAAACATGGGTGGCTACACCTTC. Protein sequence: CASSQVNMGGYTF.

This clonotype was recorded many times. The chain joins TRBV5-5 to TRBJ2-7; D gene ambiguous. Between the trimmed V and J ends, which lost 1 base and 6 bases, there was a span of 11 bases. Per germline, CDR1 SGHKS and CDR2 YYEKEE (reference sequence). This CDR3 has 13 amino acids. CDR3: CASSLTPTGEQYF. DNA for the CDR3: TGTGCCAGCAGCTTGACCCCGACGGGCGAGCAGTACTTC.

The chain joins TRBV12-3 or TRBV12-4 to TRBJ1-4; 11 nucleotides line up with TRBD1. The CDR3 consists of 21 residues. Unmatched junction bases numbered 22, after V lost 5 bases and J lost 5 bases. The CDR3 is CASSRGQGAVTVLVGNEKLFF. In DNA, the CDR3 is TGTGCCAGCAGTAGAGGACAGGGGGCTGTGACGGTTTTGGTCGGAAATGAAAAACTGTTTTTT.